The sequence of this TCR beta chain was determined in a study of blood T cell repertoires in COVID-19 (TCRdb year 2020). Concerning the study at large: Samples from collaborators originated in the United States, Italy and Spain and spanned both the acute and convalescent phases of COVID-19. The material from the prospective study consisted of cDNA or gDNA derived from T cells, B-cell-depleted T cells, or PBMCs. The dataset comprised deeply sampled blood TCRbeta repertoires from subjects exposed to, actively infected with, or recovered from COVID-19. A freely available public database, intended as a resource for researchers studying the immune response to SARS-CoV-2, is where the repertoires were released. Samples were obtained from the ongoing ImmuneRACE study (first 160 participants) and from 1,254 subjects provided by 6 global collaborators. A de-identified subject ID, COVID-19 status, age in years and sex were almost always included in the sample metadata. Where available, HLA class I and class II types were taken from metadata supplied by the sample provider and were not determined by assay-based typing.

What the authors observed across the whole study: The amount of clinical and demographic metadata varied by source and participant and was provided uncurated.

The immunoSEQ Assay, a bias-controlled multiplex PCR, was used to amplify TCRbeta CDR3 regions from genomic DNA. From the authors' description of their analysis: The number of nucleated cells in each sample was estimated by amplification of reference gene primers within the assay. To quantify the absolute abundance of each unique TCRbeta CDR3 rearrangement, sequence reads were collapsed and filtered. For each sample, productive Simpson clonality was calculated by taking the square root of Simpson's diversity index across productive rearrangements. Sourced from immuneACCESS, this table was stored by TCRdb with only in-frame sequences that have V and J called. A share of the clones is absent; for the studies checked, an unresolved V gene accounts for under half, and the remainder has no known explanation. That table supplies the V and J calls and clone size; D and trimming were determined from the DNA. Within this sample are over 50,000 clones, with over 75% of them counted one time only. About 5% of the sample is taken by the ten largest.

The CDR3 has 18 amino acids, counting the end cysteine and phenylalanine. The entry retains the CDR3 DNA only, 54 bases that are in frame from base 1. Each collaborating institution followed its own protocols to collect whole blood in K2EDTA tubes. For TCRbeta analysis, collaborator samples were shipped as frozen whole blood, as isolated PBMCs, or as DNA extracted from either sample type. This clone has just one count. The antigen this receptor binds is unknown. No quality values exist for individual bases; no much larger clone is one base distant. The chain couples TRBV1 to TRBJ2-1; the table's D call of TRBD2 was not tested on the DNA. TRBV1 is assigned pseudogene status. This clonotype was sampled from a human donor in a cohort sampled during active COVID-19. Sequences were obtained from peripheral blood. In nucleotides, the sequence is TGCACCAGCAGCCAAGATCCAGAGGGTAGCGGGAGGTTGGGGGAGCAGTTCTTC. This sequence encodes CTSSQDPEGSGRLGEQFF.